This T cell receptor beta chain derives from a study of blood T cell repertoires in COVID-19. Study-wide background: T cells, B-cell-depleted T cells, or PBMCs supplied cDNA or gDNA.

V shed 1 base and J shed 8 bases, with 11 bases lying between them. In germline, CDR1 is SGHDN, CDR2 FVKESK. The CDR3 spans 13 residues. Individuals drawn from 24 US areas were about 18 to 89 years old. Allocation to cohorts depended on clinical history reported by the participants. As processed by the authors: Amplification of reference gene primers provided the estimated nucleated cell counts. The protocol was immunoSEQ multiplex PCR, while the TCRdb copy is restricted to in-frame clones and leaves out a portion. The V and J calls and clone size are taken from that table; D and trimming were inferred from the DNA. The sample yields some 270,000 clones, 65% to 90% seen once. The table lists this clone with a count of one.

Sequences were obtained from PBMCs or T cells enriched from blood (not recorded which). The sequence derives from a woman in her fifties or sixties with acute COVID-19. This chain joins TRBV14 and TRBJ1-1; no definite D call. The CDR3 is CASSQARVTEAFF. The CDR3 DNA sequence: TGTGCCAGCAGCCAAGCCCGGGTTACCGAAGCTTTCTTT.